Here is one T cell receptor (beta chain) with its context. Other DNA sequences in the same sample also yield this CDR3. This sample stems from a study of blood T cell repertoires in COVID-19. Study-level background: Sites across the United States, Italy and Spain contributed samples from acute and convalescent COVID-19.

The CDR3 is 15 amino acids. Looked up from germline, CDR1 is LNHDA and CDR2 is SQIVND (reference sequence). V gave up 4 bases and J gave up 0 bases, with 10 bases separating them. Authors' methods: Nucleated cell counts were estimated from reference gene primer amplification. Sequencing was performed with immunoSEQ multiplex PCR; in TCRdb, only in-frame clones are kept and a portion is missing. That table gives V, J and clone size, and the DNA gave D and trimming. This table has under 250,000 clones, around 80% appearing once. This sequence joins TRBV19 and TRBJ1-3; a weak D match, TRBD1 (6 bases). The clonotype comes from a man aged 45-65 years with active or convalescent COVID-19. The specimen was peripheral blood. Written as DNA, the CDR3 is TGTGCCAGTAGTAGGGGGCCAAGCTCTGGAAACACCATATATTTT. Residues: CASSRGPSSGNTIYF.